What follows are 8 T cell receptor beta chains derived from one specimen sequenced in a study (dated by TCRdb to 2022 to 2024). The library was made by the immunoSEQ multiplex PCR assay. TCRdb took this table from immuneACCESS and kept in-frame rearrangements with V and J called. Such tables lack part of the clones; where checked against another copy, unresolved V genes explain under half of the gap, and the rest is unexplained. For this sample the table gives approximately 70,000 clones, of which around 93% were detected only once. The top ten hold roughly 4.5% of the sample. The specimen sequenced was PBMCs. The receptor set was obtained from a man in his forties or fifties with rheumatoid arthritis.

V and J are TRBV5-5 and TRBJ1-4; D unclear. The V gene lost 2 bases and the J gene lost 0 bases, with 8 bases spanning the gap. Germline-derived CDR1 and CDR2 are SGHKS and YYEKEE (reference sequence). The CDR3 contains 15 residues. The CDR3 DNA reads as TGTGCCAGCAGCTTTAACGGCGCAACTAATGAAAAACTGTTTTTT. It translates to CASSFNGATNEKLFF.

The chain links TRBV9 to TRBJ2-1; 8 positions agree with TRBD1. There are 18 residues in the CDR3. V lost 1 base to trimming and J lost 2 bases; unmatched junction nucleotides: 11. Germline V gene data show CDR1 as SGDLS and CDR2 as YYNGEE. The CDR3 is CASSVSSYQGAAYNEQFF. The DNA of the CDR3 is TGTGCCAGCAGCGTATCCTCCTACCAGGGGGCCGCCTACAATGAGCAGTTCTTC.

The CDR3 spells CASSLPGETEAFF. The CDR3 nucleotides are TGTGCCAGCAGCTTACCAGGGGAGACTGAAGCTTTCTTT. The chain carries TRBV11-2 and TRBJ1-1; weak D call: TRBD1 (6 bases). CDR1 and CDR2 (germline): SGHAT, FQNNGV. This CDR3 comprises 13 residues. Trimming took 2 bases from V and 5 from J, leaving 9 bases between them.

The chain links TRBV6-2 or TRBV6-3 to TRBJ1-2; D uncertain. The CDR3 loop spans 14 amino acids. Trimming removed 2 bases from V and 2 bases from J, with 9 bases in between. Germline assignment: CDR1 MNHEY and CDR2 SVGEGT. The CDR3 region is CASSYKAVNYGYTF. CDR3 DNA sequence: TGTGCCAGCAGTTACAAGGCGGTCAACTATGGCTACACCTTC.

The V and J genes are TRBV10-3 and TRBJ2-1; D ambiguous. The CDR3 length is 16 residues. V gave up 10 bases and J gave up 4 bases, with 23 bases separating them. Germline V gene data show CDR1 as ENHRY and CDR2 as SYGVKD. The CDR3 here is CATGLGMGVGYNEQFF. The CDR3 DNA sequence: TGTGCCACAGGCTTGGGGATGGGTGTGGGGTACAATGAGCAGTTCTTC.

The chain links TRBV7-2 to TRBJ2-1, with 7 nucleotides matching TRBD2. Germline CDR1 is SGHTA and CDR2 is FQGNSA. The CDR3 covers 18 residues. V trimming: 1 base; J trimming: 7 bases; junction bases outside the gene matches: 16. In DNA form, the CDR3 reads TGTGCCAGCAGCTTAGGGACCCTAGCAGCGGGGAAAGGGAATGAGCAGTTCTTC. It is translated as CASSLGTLAAGKGNEQFF.

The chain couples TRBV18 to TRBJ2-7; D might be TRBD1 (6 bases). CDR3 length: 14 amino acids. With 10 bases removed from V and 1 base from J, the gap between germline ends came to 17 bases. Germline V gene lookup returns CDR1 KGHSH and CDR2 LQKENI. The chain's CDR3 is CATKQGFRSYEQYF. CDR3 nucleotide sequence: TGTGCCACTAAACAGGGCTTTAGATCCTACGAGCAGTACTTC.

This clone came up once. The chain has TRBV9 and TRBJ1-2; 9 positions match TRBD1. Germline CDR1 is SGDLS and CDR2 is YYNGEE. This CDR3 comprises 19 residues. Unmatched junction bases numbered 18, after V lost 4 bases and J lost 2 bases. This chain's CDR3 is CASSPRDRVLPQKNYGYTF. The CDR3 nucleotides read TGTGCCAGCAGCCCCCGGGACAGGGTTCTCCCGCAAAAAAACTATGGCTACACCTTC.